This section outlines one T cell receptor (beta chain) sequence together with its context. The sample is drawn from a study of blood T cell repertoires in COVID-19. Overall study context: Samples representing acute and convalescent COVID-19 were sourced from the United States, Italy and Spain. Sources were T cells, B-cell-depleted T cells, or PBMCs; the material itself was cDNA or gDNA.

Germline V gene sequence: CDR1 KGHDR, CDR2 SFDVKD. CDR3 length: 15 amino acids. V shed 3 bases, J shed 5 bases, and the junction held 2 bases outside the gene matches. In the original analysis: Amplification from reference gene primers served as the basis for estimated nucleated cell counts. Here immunoSEQ multiplex PCR was the method, and the copy in TCRdb shows in-frame clones only, minus some. V and J calls and clone size follow that table, whereas D and trimming were derived from the DNA. The sample holds about 300,000 clones, about 91% seen once. The chain is built from TRBV24-1 and TRBJ2-1; 11 bases agree with TRBD2. The sequence was obtained from a woman under 40 who had recovered from COVID-19. The sample comprised peripheral blood. The CDR3 protein is CATSDGTSGHNEQFF. CDR3 in DNA: TGTGCCACCAGTGATGGGACTAGCGGACACAATGAGCAGTTCTTC.